The 5 T cell receptor beta chains given below trace back to one sample, sequenced in a study of early T cells in non-severe SARS-CoV-2 infection. In TCRdb, the 5' RACE reads were re-called with MiXCR into one record per CDR3 protein. The data show some 63,000 distinct CDR3 sequences, with roughly 13% seen just once and about 4.4% held by the top ten. Sample: whole blood. The receptors were gathered from an adult who was a healthcare worker with PCR-confirmed SARS-CoV-2 infection or an uninfected control (not recorded which).

This clonotype was found a few times. The chain employs TRBV5-1 and TRBJ1-6; weak D call: TRBD1 (5 bases). Germline CDR1 SGHRS, CDR2 YFSETQ. V lost 4 bases and J lost 11, with 13 bases in between. CDR3 size: 13 residues. The CDR3 nucleotides read TGCGCCAGCAGCGGGGACGGCGGCGCACCCCTCCACTTT. Translation: CASSGDGGAPLHF.

This clonotype was detected many times. V and J are TRBV12-5 and TRBJ1-4; 8 bases are shared with TRBD1. Germline trimming cut 5 bases from V and 5 bases from J; bases unmatched to any gene: 7. The CDR3 extends over 15 amino acids. In germline, CDR1 is LGHNT, CDR2 FRNRAP. CDR3 in amino acids: CASGTQGAYNEKLFF. The CDR3 nucleotides are TGTGCTAGTGGTACCCAGGGGGCCTACAATGAAAAACTGTTTTTT.

This clonotype was seen more than once but under ten times. V is TRBV9 and J is TRBJ1-1; D unresolved. V was cut by 3 bases and J by 1 base, with 10 bases left in between. This CDR3 is built from 14 residues. Germline lookup yields CDR1 SGDLS and CDR2 YYNGEE. Written as DNA, the CDR3 is TGTGCCAGCAGCGAGGGATTTGAGAACACTGAAGCTTTCTTT. Protein sequence: CASSEGFENTEAFF. Using reference TRBV9 and TRBJ1-1 for the parts outside the CDR3, the full variable domain is DSGVTQTPKHLITATGQRVTLRCSPRSGDLSVYWYQQSLDQGLQFLIQYYNGEERAKGNILERFSAQQFPDLHSELNLSSLELGDSALYFCASSEGFENTEAFFGQGTRLTVV.

Concerning this clonotype: A much more abundant neighbour one base away suggests this may be a read error. The V gene is TRBV5-4, the J gene TRBJ2-3; TRBD2 matches at 8 bases. Germline loops: CDR1 SGHNT, CDR2 YYREEE (reference sequence). The CDR3 has 15 residues. CDR3 sequence (DNA): TGTGTCAGCAGCGTGGGACTAGATGCCACAGATACGCAGTATTTT. Encoded protein: CVSSVGLDATDTQYF. Combining the CDR3 with reference TRBV5-4 and TRBJ2-3 gives the whole variable domain ETGVTQSPTHLIKTRGQQVTLRCSSQSGHNTVSWYQQALGQGPQFIFQYYREEENGRGNFPPRFSGLQFPNYSSELNVNALELDDSALYLCVSSVGLDATDTQYFGPGTRLTVL.

In this sample, this clonotype turned up many times. The V and J genes are TRBV12-3 or TRBV12-4 and TRBJ1-3, with 7 nucleotides matching TRBD1. The CDR3 consists of 15 residues. J gave up 4 bases and V 1 base, and 4 bases lay outside the gene matches. The CDR3 is CASSLEGAEGNTIYF. The DNA for the CDR3 is TGTGCCAGCAGTTTAGAGGGGGCGGAAGGAAACACCATATATTTT.